These T cell receptor beta chains were read from a single sample in a study of T-cell memory formation after mild COVID-19. TCRdb reprocessed the 5' RACE reads via MiXCR and lists one record per CDR3 protein. Of around 90,000 distinct CDR3 sequences listed, approximately 15% are singletons. The sample comprised PBMCs or a T cell subset sorted from them (not recorded which). These receptors came from a man between 18 and 29 years old who had mild COVID-19 (a few samples of this study predate the infection). Cell type and time point are not known. The CDR3 runs from the conserved cysteine through the conserved F or W. The D gene is left open where the match is weak. The listing skips clone size in some rows; elsewhere it reads once, few, many or a size class.

clone size,J gene,V gene,D gene,CDR3 DNA,CDR3 protein
few,TRBJ1-2,TRBV4-1,-,TGCGCCAGCAGCCAAGGAGGAGCGAGCTATGGCTACACCTTC,CASSQGGASYGYTF
-,TRBJ1-1,TRBV4-1,-,TGCGCCAGCAGCCAAGAGCCCGGGGGCGCGTATGAAGCTTTCTTT,CASSQEPGGAYEAFF
many,TRBJ2-1,TRBV5-1,-,TGCGCCAGCAGCTTGGCGGTCCTCGGGGACAATGAGCAGTTCTTC,CASSLAVLGDNEQFF
few,TRBJ2-2,TRBV12-3/TRBV12-4,-,TGTGCCAGCAGTCCTTCTGAGGGGGGGACCGGGGAGCTGTTTTTT,CASSPSEGGTGELFF
-,TRBJ2-1,TRBV7-8,-,TGTGCCAGCCTGAGGGGGTACGTGGGACTCACGCCGAATGAGCAGTTCTTC,CASLRGYVGLTPNEQFF
few,TRBJ1-6,TRBV2,TRBD1,TGTGCCAGCGGGGGGACAGGGCCCCAAGATGGCCCCCTCCACTTT,CASGGTGPQDGPLHF
few,TRBJ1-5,TRBV12-3/TRBV12-4,-,TGTGCCAGCAGTTTCGGGTTGAGAGAGCAGCCCCAGCATTTT,CASSFGLREQPQHF
many,TRBJ2-6,TRBV4-3,-,TGCGCCAGCAGCCAAGTAGAGGAGCGCTCTGGGGCCAACGTCCTGACTTTC,CASSQVEERSGANVLTF
few,TRBJ2-1,TRBV5-1,-,TGCGCCAGCAGCTTGGGACCTAGCGCCACCTACAATGAGCAGTTCTTC,CASSLGPSATYNEQFF
many,TRBJ2-4,TRBV6-5,TRBD1,TGTGCCAGCAGTTGGGACAGCAAAAACATTCAGTACTTC,CASSWDSKNIQYF
few,TRBJ2-1,TRBV4-3,-,TGCGCCAGCAGCCAAGGGCAGGGGTTAGAGCAGTTCTTC,CASSQGQGLEQFF
few,TRBJ2-1,TRBV4-1,-,TGCGCCAGCAGACTTAGGGACGGCTACAATGAGCAGTTCTTC,CASRLRDGYNEQFF
-,TRBJ1-4,TRBV6-6,-,TGTGCCAGCAGTTACTCGACCCAGAGTGGGGATAAAAAACTGTTTTTT,CASSYSTQSGDKKLFF
few,TRBJ2-1,TRBV4-3,-,TGCGCCAGCAGCCAAGGAAGTAGCCCCTACAATGAGCAGTTCTTC,CASSQGSSPYNEQFF